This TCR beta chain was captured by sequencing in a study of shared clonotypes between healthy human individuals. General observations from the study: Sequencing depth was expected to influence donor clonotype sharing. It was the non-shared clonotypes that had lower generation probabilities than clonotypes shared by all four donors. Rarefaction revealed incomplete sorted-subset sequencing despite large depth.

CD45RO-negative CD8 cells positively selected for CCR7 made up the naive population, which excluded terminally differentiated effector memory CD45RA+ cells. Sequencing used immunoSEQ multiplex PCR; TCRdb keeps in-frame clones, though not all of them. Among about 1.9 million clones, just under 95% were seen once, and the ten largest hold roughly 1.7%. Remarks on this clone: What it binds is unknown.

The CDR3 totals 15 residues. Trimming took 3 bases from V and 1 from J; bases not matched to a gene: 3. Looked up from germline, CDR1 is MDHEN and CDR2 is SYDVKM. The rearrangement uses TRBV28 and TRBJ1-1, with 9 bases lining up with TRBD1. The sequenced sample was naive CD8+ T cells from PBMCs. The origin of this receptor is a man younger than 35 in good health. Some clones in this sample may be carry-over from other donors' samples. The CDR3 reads CASSFGDRENTEAFF. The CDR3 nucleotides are TGTGCCAGCAGTTTCGGGGACAGGGAGAACACTGAAGCTTTCTTT.